What follows are 12 T cell receptor beta chains derived from one specimen sequenced in a study of shared clonotypes between healthy human individuals. Sequencing used immunoSEQ multiplex PCR; TCRdb keeps in-frame clones, though not all of them. The data hold around 480,000 clones, with 75% to 80% observed a single time. The source material was PBMCs. All receptors derive from a woman in her 40s in good health. Some clones in this sample may be carry-over from other donors' samples.

The chain employs TRBV7-6 and TRBJ2-5; 7 bases are a match to TRBD1. After removal of 5 bases from V and 1 base from J, the junction contained 7 bases not matched to a gene. The CDR3 loop spans 15 amino acids. Germline loops: CDR1 SGHVS, CDR2 FNYEAQ. The CDR3 protein is CASSAGQEIQETQYF. CDR3 in DNA: TGTGCCAGCAGCGCCGGACAGGAGATCCAAGAGACCCAGTACTTC.

Concerning this clone: This may arise from a read error, as a much more abundant clone is one base away. The V and J genes are TRBV6-5 and TRBJ2-5, with TRBD2 matching 9 bases. This CDR3 is 15 amino acids long. Germline V lookup: CDR1 MNHEY, CDR2 SVGAGI. CDR3 sequence (DNA): TGTGCCAGCAGTTATGCGGGAGGGCCGCGGGAGACCCGGTACTTC. This gives the protein CASSYAGGPRETRYF.

This sequence joins TRBV4-2 and TRBJ2-7, with no clear D. Trimming shortened V by 3 bases and J by 1 base, and 7 bases separated the two germline ends. The germline V gene encodes CDR1 LGHNA and CDR2 YNFKEQ. The CDR3 spans 13 residues. In DNA, the CDR3 is TGTGCCAGCAGCCAGCAAATATCCTACGAGCAGTACTTC. Amino acids: CASSQQISYEQYF.

This clone was seen repeatedly, ten times or more. This chain connects TRBV5-1 to TRBJ2-3, with TRBD2 matching 8 bases. Germline V gene sequence: CDR1 SGHRS, CDR2 YFSETQ. V shed 4 bases, J shed 4 bases, and the junction held 11 bases outside the gene matches. The CDR3 consists of 16 residues. CDR3 sequence: CASSEEPGLGSDTQYF. CDR3 nucleotides: TGCGCCAGCAGCGAAGAGCCGGGACTAGGCTCAGATACGCAGTATTTT.

The V gene is TRBV6-1, the J gene TRBJ1-3; TRBD1 matches at 10 bases. V dropped 3 bases and J dropped 2; count of bases not matched to a gene: 4. CDR1 is MNHNS and CDR2 is SASEGT in the germline V gene. The CDR3 runs to 16 residues. As DNA, the CDR3 is TGTGCCAGCAGTGAGCGACAGGGGGCGCCTGGAAACACCATATATTTT. This encodes CASSERQGAPGNTIYF.

The CDR3: CAWGLGGYEQYF. The CDR3 bases are TGTGCCTGGGGTCTCGGAGGGTACGAGCAGTACTTC. The chain joins TRBV30 to TRBJ2-7, with TRBD2 as a possible D gene (6 bases). Germline V gene lookup returns CDR1 GTSNPN and CDR2 SVGIG (reference sequence). The CDR3 runs to 12 residues. Deletions cut 5 bases from V and 4 bases from J, with 12 bases between.

V usage is TRBV30 and J usage is TRBJ2-1; 8 positions match TRBD2. Trimming cost V 2 bases and J 1 base; bases outside gene matches: 4. Germline lookup yields CDR1 GTSNPN and CDR2 SVGIG (reference sequence). The length of the CDR3 is 15 residues. The CDR3 protein is CAWSYPGGSYNEQFF. CDR3 DNA sequence: TGTGCCTGGAGTTACCCGGGGGGGTCCTACAATGAGCAGTTCTTC.

This clone appeared a few times. The gene calls are TRBV5-5 and TRBJ1-5; D might be TRBD1 (5 bases). Germline-derived CDR1 and CDR2 are SGHKS and YYEKEE (reference sequence). Trimming removed 0 bases from V and 1 base from J, with 8 bases in between. The CDR3 has 15 amino acids. CDR3 nucleotides: TGTGCCAGCAGCTTGGGAGGGGTCAGCAATCAGCCCCAGCATTTT. It encodes CASSLGGVSNQPQHF.

The chain links TRBV5-8 to TRBJ2-3; either TRBD1 or TRBD2 may fit D (7 bases each). The CDR3 length is 15 residues. V was trimmed by 3 bases and J by 4 bases, leaving 15 bases between them. Germline V CDR1 and CDR2: SGHTS, YDEGEE. CDR3 sequence (DNA): TGTGCCAGCAGCTGGCGGGGAGGGGGCGCAGATACGCAGTATTTT. Residues: CASSWRGGGADTQYF.

This clone appeared many times. V usage is TRBV6-1 and J usage is TRBJ1-1, with D possibly being TRBD1 (6 bases). Looked up from germline, CDR1 is MNHNS and CDR2 is SASEGT. The CDR3 loop spans 14 amino acids. The V end lost 4 bases, the J end lost 1 base, and 10 bases lay between the germline ends. CDR3 protein: CASSGAQGNTEAFF. The CDR3 DNA reads as TGTGCCAGCAGTGGAGCACAGGGGAACACTGAAGCTTTCTTT.

The chain carries TRBV5-4 and TRBJ2-5; TRBD2 matches 7 bases. J gave up 3 bases and V 4 bases, and 15 bases lay outside the gene matches. Germline V gene lookup returns CDR1 SGHNT and CDR2 YYREEE (reference sequence). This CDR3 region has 17 residues. CDR3 sequence reads: CASSPSGAPRGEETQYF. Here the CDR3 DNA reads TGTGCCAGCAGCCCCAGCGGGGCCCCCCGGGGTGAAGAGACCCAGTACTTC. Complete variable domain (other parts from reference TRBV5-4 and TRBJ2-5): ETGVTQSPTHLIKTRGQQVTLRCSSQSGHNTVSWYQQALGQGPQFIFQYYREEENGRGNFPPRFSGLQFPNYSSELNVNALELDDSALYLCASSPSGAPRGEETQYFGPGTRLLVL.

The rearrangement links TRBV18 to TRBJ1-3, with D maybe TRBD1 (5 bases). The V gene's germline CDR1 is KGHSH and CDR2 LQKENI. The CDR3 totals 13 residues. V was shortened by 8 bases and J by 3 bases, with 11 bases between the two germline ends. The CDR3 DNA follows: TGTGCCAGCACCCAGGGTATTGGAAACACCATATATTTT. Its protein is CASTQGIGNTIYF.